The 14 T cell receptor beta chains below all came from one sample that was sequenced in a study of blood T cell repertoires in COVID-19. Data came from immunoSEQ multiplex PCR; TCRdb stores just in-frame clones and leaves some out. In the table there are over 300,000 clones, around 87% of which are singletons. The material sequenced was PBMCs or T cells enriched from blood (not recorded which). Receptors were obtained from a woman in her 30s with acute COVID-19.

CDR3 residues: CASSRTEQALLNYGYTF. The CDR3 DNA reads TGTGCCAGCAGTCGCACGGAACAGGCCCTTTTAAACTATGGCTACACCTTC. The rearrangement joins TRBV6-6 to TRBJ1-2; D possibly corresponds to TRBD1 (5 bases). Germline V lookup: CDR1 MNHNY, CDR2 SVGAGI (reference sequence). V gave up 5 bases and J gave up 2 bases, with 21 bases separating them. The CDR3 sequence is 17 residues long.

The chain carries TRBV6-5 and TRBJ1-4, with D possibly TRBD1 on 5 matching bases. CDR1 and CDR2 (germline): MNHEY, SVGAGI. The CDR3 extends over 14 amino acids. Between the trimmed V and J ends, which lost 4 bases and 8 bases, there was a span of 14 bases. The DNA of the CDR3 is TGTGCCAGCAGTTGGACCAGGGTTGGGGAAAAACTGTTTTTT. It specifies CASSWTRVGEKLFF.

The chain is built from TRBV4-1 and TRBJ1-6; D gene unclear. Germline CDR1 reads MGHRA; CDR2 reads YSYEKL. The CDR3 loop spans 13 amino acids. Deletions cut 2 bases from V and 9 bases from J, with 8 bases between. Here the CDR3 DNA reads TGCGCCAGCAGCCAATCACTTCGTTCACCCCTCCACTTT. It yields the protein CASSQSLRSPLHF.

V usage is TRBV13 and J usage is TRBJ2-5, with TRBD2 matching 7 bases. Germline CDR1 PRHDT, CDR2 FYEKMQ (reference sequence). V lost 3 bases and J lost 2; bases outside the gene matches: 6. The CDR3 contains 15 residues. The CDR3 loop reads CASSFGGKGQETQYF. The CDR3 nucleotides read TGTGCCAGCAGCTTCGGGGGGAAAGGACAAGAGACCCAGTACTTC.

Remarks on this clone: This sample includes further DNA sequences coding for the same CDR3. V and J are TRBV18 and TRBJ2-7; 8 bases agree with TRBD1. V trimming: 3 bases; J trimming: 4 bases; junction bases outside the gene matches: 5. This CDR3 is 14 amino acids long. Germline values: CDR1 KGHSH, CDR2 LQKENI. CDR3 DNA: TGTGCCAGCTCACCGGACAGGGTGTTGTACGAGCAGTACTTC. Encoded protein: CASSPDRVLYEQYF. Filled out from reference TRBV18 and TRBJ2-7, the complete variable domain reads NAGVMQNPRHLVRRRGQEARLRCSPMKGHSHVYWYRQLPEEGLKFMVYLQKENIIDESGMPKERFSAEFPKEGPSILRIQQVVRGDSAAYFCASSPDRVLYEQYFGPGTRLTVT.

This clone was seen a single time. The chain joins TRBV28 to TRBJ1-1; TRBD1 might be the D (6 bases). The CDR3 is 14 residues long. Germline V gives CDR1 MDHEN, CDR2 SYDVKM. With 7 bases removed from V and 3 bases from J, the gap between germline ends came to 15 bases. CDR3 amino acids: CASTPTGYYTEAFF. For the CDR3, the DNA is TGTGCCAGCACCCCGACAGGTTATTACACTGAAGCTTTCTTT.

V and J are TRBV27 and TRBJ2-7; D might be TRBD1 (5 bases). The CDR3 length is 13 residues. Looked up from germline, CDR1 is MNHEY and CDR2 is SMNVEV (reference sequence). Trimming stripped 7 bases from V and 6 bases from J, with 16 bases between. The CDR3 DNA is TGTGCCAGCACTGTAGGGGCAGGCTCCGAGCAGTACTTC. It is translated as CASTVGAGSEQYF.

This chain joins TRBV6-5 and TRBJ1-2, with D possibly being TRBD1 (6 bases). The CDR3 consists of 14 residues. Trimming removed 7 bases from V and 6 bases from J, with 18 bases in between. In germline, CDR1 is MNHEY, CDR2 SVGAGI. CDR3 nucleotide sequence: TGTGCCAGCAATAGGGGGGGGCGGGAGCATGGCTACACCTTC. This encodes CASNRGGREHGYTF.

This sequence joins TRBV7-3 and TRBJ1-3; D perhaps matches TRBD1 (5 bases). Germline V lookup: CDR1 SGHTA, CDR2 FQGTGA. The CDR3 covers 15 residues. Trimming left V 5 bases short and J 4 bases short, with 15 bases between. The CDR3 DNA is TGTGCCAGCAGCCCCGAGGGGAGGGGAGGAAACACCATATATTTT. Protein sequence: CASSPEGRGGNTIYF. The full variable domain, in which reference TRBV7-3 and TRBJ1-3 provide the parts outside the CDR3, is GAGVSQTPSNKVTEKGKYVELRCDPISGHTALYWYRQSLGQGPEFLIYFQGTGAADDSGLPNDRFFAVRPEGSVSTLKIQRTERGDSAVYLCASSPEGRGGNTIYFGEGSWLTVV.

This clone was counted a single time. The chain employs TRBV28 and TRBJ1-2, with D perhaps matching TRBD1 (5 bases). The length of the CDR3 is 14 residues. The germline gives CDR1 MDHEN, CDR2 SYDVKM. V gave up 2 bases and J gave up 3 bases, with 10 bases separating them. CDR3 bases: TGTGCCAGCAGTTTACAGGGTGGGGACTATGGCTACACCTTC. Its translation: CASSLQGGDYGYTF.

The genes are TRBV7-3 and TRBJ1-6, with unresolved D. Trimming pared 0 bases from V and 3 bases from J, leaving 12 bases between. CDR1 is SGHTA, CDR2 FQGTGA, per germline. This CDR3 is 17 amino acids long. CDR3 amino acids: CASSLTPFSDYNSPLHF. In DNA, the CDR3 is TGTGCCAGCAGCTTAACGCCTTTCTCAGACTATAATTCACCCCTCCACTTT.

CDR3 sequence: CASSQVGTRTVYEQYF. The CDR3 DNA reads TGTGCCAGCAGCCAAGTGGGGACTAGGACCGTCTACGAGCAGTACTTC. The chain is built from TRBV3-1 (or the pseudogene TRBV3-2) and TRBJ2-7; TRBD2 aligns across 8 bases. With V trimmed by 1 base and J by 3 bases, 8 bases remained unmatched. The length of the CDR3 is 16 residues. The germline V gene encodes CDR1 LGHDT and CDR2 YNNKEL (reference sequence).

The sample holds one count of this clone. This sequence joins TRBV6-2 or TRBV6-3 and TRBJ2-7, with TRBD2 matching over 8 bases. J gave up 4 bases and V 5 bases, and 10 bases lay outside the gene matches. The CDR3 covers 15 residues. Germline loops: CDR1 MNHEY, CDR2 SVGEGT. The CDR3 protein is CASSPIGGAFYEQYF. CDR3 DNA: TGTGCCAGCAGTCCGATCGGGGGGGCCTTTTACGAGCAGTACTTC.

V and J are TRBV15 and TRBJ1-2; possibly TRBD1 for D (6 bases). CDR1 LNHNV and CDR2 YYDKDF come from the germline V gene (reference sequence). Trimming pared 1 base from V and 8 bases from J, leaving 14 bases between. The CDR3 is 14 amino acids. Here the CDR3 reads CATSRGRGGRGYTF. In DNA, the CDR3 is TGTGCCACCAGCAGAGGCAGGGGTGGTCGGGGCTACACCTTC.